The 29 T cell receptor beta chains below were found in one sample sequenced in a study of monozygotic twins with inflammatory bowel disease. TCRdb processed the 5' RACE reads again and assigns one entry to each CDR3 protein, with no DNA. Its listing shows fewer than 450,000 distinct CDR3 sequences. The specimen was blood. The receptors derive from a human donor with ulcerative colitis or Crohn's disease, or a healthy co-twin of an affected twin (not recorded which).

The rearrangement links TRBV5-1 to TRBJ2-2; TCRdb reports TRBD2, a call that lacks DNA to check it against. The length of the CDR3 is 16 residues. In germline, CDR1 is SGHRS, CDR2 YFSETQ. The CDR3: CASSHVRSGVTGELFF.

The chain uses TRBV7-6 and TRBJ2-1; the D call of TRBD1 rests on TCRdb alone, since no DNA is present to check it. The CDR3 contains 15 residues. The germline gives CDR1 SGHVS, CDR2 FNYEAQ. The CDR3 here is CASSLGDRTYNEQFF.

J is TRBJ1-6 and V is TRBV19. The CDR3 runs to 13 residues. Germline-derived CDR1 and CDR2 are LNHDA and SQIVND (reference sequence). CDR3 amino acids: CASSITVNSPLHF. Supplemented by reference TRBV19 and TRBJ1-6, the full variable domain reads DGGITQSPKYLFRKEGQNVTLSCEQNLNHDAMYWYRQDPGQGLRLIYYSQIVNDFQKGDIAEGYSVSREKKESFPLTVTSAQKNPTAFYLCASSITVNSPLHFGNGTRLTVT.

The rearrangement joins TRBV29-1 to TRBJ2-5; the D call from TCRdb, TRBD1, cannot be confirmed without DNA. This CDR3 region has 12 residues. Germline V gives CDR1 SQVTM, CDR2 ANQGSEA. The CDR3 sequence: CSAQDRGETQYF.

V and J are TRBV18 and TRBJ2-1; lacking DNA, the TRBD2 call made by TCRdb goes unchecked. This CDR3 is built from 16 residues. CDR1 is KGHSH and CDR2 is LQKENI in the germline V gene. CDR3 sequence reads: CASSPRPLDTYNEQFF.

The gene calls are TRBV15 and TRBJ2-6. CDR3 length equals 18 residues. CDR1 is LNHNV and CDR2 is YYDKDF in the germline V gene (reference sequence). Here the CDR3 reads CATSGATFSSSGANVLTF.

V gene TRBV5-1 combines with J gene TRBJ2-3; TCRdb names TRBD2, which stays unverified in the absence of DNA. Germline lookup yields CDR1 SGHRS and CDR2 YFSETQ. The CDR3 consists of 16 residues. The CDR3 loop reads CASSVTSGALTDTQYF. Full variable domain (rest looked up from reference TRBV5-1 and TRBJ2-3): KAGVTQTPRYLIKTRGQQVTLSCSPISGHRSVSWYQQTPGQGLQFLFEYFSETQRNKGNFPGRFSGRQFSNSRSEMNVSTLELGDSALYLCASSVTSGALTDTQYFGPGTRLTVL.

This chain links TRBV12-3 or TRBV12-4 with TRBJ1-5; TCRdb names TRBD1, which stays unverified in the absence of DNA. The length of the CDR3 is 16 residues. CDR3 protein: CASSLPATGANQPQHF.

The genes are TRBV4-2 and TRBJ2-7. The germline V gene has CDR1 LGHNA and CDR2 YNFKEQ. The CDR3 has 14 amino acids. The chain's CDR3 is CASSQGESSYEQYF.

This sequence joins TRBV5-6 and TRBJ1-2; no DNA is available, so the TRBD1 call from TCRdb remains unchecked. Germline CDR1 reads SGHDT; CDR2 reads YYEEEE. CDR3 length equals 13 residues. The CDR3 loop is CASSTGQGTGYTF.

The chain links TRBV5-1 to TRBJ1-2; as DNA is missing, the TRBD1 call by TCRdb cannot be tested. Germline V gene sequence: CDR1 SGHRS, CDR2 YFSETQ. This CDR3 spans 13 amino acids. This chain's CDR3 is CASSFPGGAGYTF.

The genes are TRBV7-2 and TRBJ1-6; the D call of TRBD1 rests on TCRdb alone, since no DNA is present to check it. The CDR3 covers 15 residues. Germline V gene lookup returns CDR1 SGHTA and CDR2 FQGNSA. This CDR3 reads CASSRGQINGSPLHF.

The chain uses TRBV25-1 and TRBJ2-1. Germline V CDR1 and CDR2: MGHDK, SYGVNS. The CDR3 has 12 amino acids. CDR3 region: CASKDLGGEQFF. Full variable domain (outside the CDR3, taken from reference TRBV25-1 and TRBJ2-1): EADIYQTPRYLVIGTGKKITLECSQTMGHDKMYWYQQDPGMELHLIHYSYGVNSTEKGDLSSESTVSRIRTEHFPLTLESARPSHTSQYLCASKDLGGEQFFGPGTRLTVL.

The chain joins TRBV20-1 to TRBJ1-5; with no DNA, the TCRdb D assignment of TRBD1 cannot be verified. The CDR3 length is 15 residues. Germline-derived CDR1 and CDR2 are DFQATT and SNEGSKA (reference sequence). The CDR3: CSATSGNPGRQPQHF.

The chain couples TRBV20-1 to TRBJ2-1; TCRdb's D call of TRBD1 is untestable without DNA. There are 15 residues in the CDR3. Per the germline V gene, CDR1 is DFQATT and CDR2 is SNEGSKA (reference sequence). The chain's CDR3 is CSASQSGSSYNEQFF.

The genes are TRBV20-1 and TRBJ2-7; absent DNA, TCRdb's TRBD2 call cannot be checked. There are 12 residues in the CDR3. In germline, CDR1 is DFQATT, CDR2 SNEGSKA (reference sequence). CDR3: CSAGTSGYEQYF.

V is TRBV6-2 or TRBV6-3 and J is TRBJ2-5; TCRdb returns TRBD1, unconfirmable since there is no DNA. Germline loops: CDR1 MNHEY, CDR2 SVGEGT. The CDR3 has 14 residues. The chain's CDR3 is CASSTQGARETQYF.

V usage is TRBV12-3 or TRBV12-4 and J usage is TRBJ1-5. The CDR3 length is 13 residues. This CDR3 reads CASKDGSNQPQHF.

V usage is TRBV7-2 and J usage is TRBJ2-4; lacking DNA, the TRBD1 call made by TCRdb goes unchecked. The CDR3 is 13 amino acids. The germline CDR1 and CDR2 sequences are SGHTA and FQGNSA. The CDR3 sequence is CASSTGAKNIQYF.

The V gene is TRBV7-2, the J gene TRBJ2-3; TCRdb names TRBD1, which stays unverified in the absence of DNA. The CDR3 consists of 13 residues. Per the germline V gene, CDR1 is SGHTA and CDR2 is FQGNSA. The CDR3 protein is CASSINPGDTQYF.

The gene calls are TRBV5-6 and TRBJ2-3; the TRBD1 assignment by TCRdb is unverifiable without DNA. The germline V gene encodes CDR1 SGHDT and CDR2 YYEEEE. The CDR3 is made up of 14 amino acids. The CDR3 protein is CVSSPVGGTDTQYF. The whole variable domain, remainder taken from reference TRBV5-6 and TRBJ2-3, is DAGVTQSPTHLIKTRGQQVTLRCSPKSGHDTVSWYQQALGQGPQFIFQYYEEEERQRGNFPDRFSGHQFPNYSSELNVNALLLGDSALYLCVSSPVGGTDTQYFGPGTRLTVL.

This chain uses TRBV20-1 with TRBJ2-6. From germline, CDR1 is DFQATT and CDR2 SNEGSKA (reference sequence). The CDR3 has 15 amino acids. The chain's CDR3 is CSARGVGSGANVLTF.

V and J are TRBV18 and TRBJ2-1; without DNA, the TCRdb call of TRBD1 cannot be checked. The CDR3 sequence is 15 residues long. CDR1 is KGHSH and CDR2 is LQKENI in the germline V gene. CDR3 amino acids: CASSYGGGSYNEQFF.

The rearrangement links TRBV5-1 to TRBJ1-1; TCRdb indicates TRBD1, and absent DNA this call remains unverified. The CDR3 contains 14 residues. Germline-derived CDR1 and CDR2 are SGHRS and YFSETQ. The CDR3 loop is CASSFEGLWTEAFF.

The gene calls are TRBV5-1 and TRBJ2-3; the TCRdb call, TRBD1, lacks DNA for checking. Per the germline V gene, CDR1 is SGHRS and CDR2 is YFSETQ. This CDR3 region has 16 residues. CDR3 in amino acids: CASSQGQGTNTDTQYF.

V usage is TRBV7-8 and J usage is TRBJ2-1; the D call from TCRdb, TRBD1, cannot be confirmed without DNA. The CDR3 extends over 15 amino acids. CDR1 and CDR2 (germline): SGHVS, FQNEAQ. CDR3 loop: CATATGYPSYNEQFF.

The genes are TRBV12-3 or TRBV12-4 and TRBJ1-2; TCRdb designates TRBD1, a call that cannot be tested without DNA. The CDR3 consists of 14 residues. The CDR3 spells CASSRLRTGYGYTF.

J is TRBJ2-3 and V is TRBV6-1; TCRdb proposes TRBD1, but this gene call is untestable without DNA. This CDR3 spans 16 amino acids. From germline, CDR1 is MNHNS and CDR2 SASEGT. This CDR3 is CASSGGGNPTTDTQYF.

V is TRBV4-1 and J is TRBJ1-1; checking the TCRdb D call of TRBD1 is not possible without DNA. Germline CDR1 and CDR2: MGHRA and YSYEKL. The CDR3 length is 14 residues. The CDR3 is CASSLFQGDTEAFF.